Listed here are 22 T cell receptor beta chains from one sample, sequenced in a study of vaccination effects on CD4 cells after COVID-19. Subsequent to a culture period of more than 8 days, CD4+ T cells were isolated. Each person got two doses of an mRNA SARS-CoV-2 vaccine, BNT162b2 or mRNA-1273. The data were produced by immunoSEQ multiplex PCR, yet TCRdb's version contains in-frame clones alone and is incomplete. The sample shows around 40,000 clones, approximately 77% of them seen only once. Their target antigens are unknown. The starting material was CD4+ T cells from PBMCs cultured without peptide, obtained after COVID-19 vaccination. These receptors originate from a human donor who received a COVID-19 vaccine.

This chain connects TRBV19 to TRBJ2-3; 8 bases are a match to TRBD2. The CDR3 loop spans 14 amino acids. Germline CDR1 reads LNHDA; CDR2 reads SQIVND (reference sequence). J lost 5 bases, V lost 3 bases, and 4 bases had no gene match. The CDR3 spells CASSMGLEIDTQYF. CDR3 nucleotides: TGTGCCAGTAGTATGGGACTAGAAATAGATACGCAGTATTTT.

This clone was seen just once. The chain uses TRBV19 and TRBJ2-5, with TRBD2 as a possible D gene (6 bases). This CDR3 has 13 amino acids. V shed 5 bases and J shed 4 bases, with 11 bases lying between them. Germline CDR1 LNHDA, CDR2 SQIVND (reference sequence). CDR3 coding DNA: TGTGCCAGTAGTCGACTAGTAGGAGAGACCCAGTACTTC. Its protein is CASSRLVGETQYF.

This clone was seen a few times. This rearrangement joins TRBV16 to TRBJ2-7; TRBD1 agrees at 7 bases. Germline-derived CDR1 and CDR2 are KGHSY and FQNENV. There are 17 residues in the CDR3. With 4 bases clipped from V and 3 bases from J, the junction kept 15 bases outside the gene matches. The CDR3 sequence is CASSPLEAGTVLYEQYF. The CDR3 coding sequence is TGTGCCAGCAGCCCCTTAGAAGCCGGGACAGTGCTCTACGAGCAGTACTTC.

The chain carries TRBV18 and TRBJ1-1, with TRBD1 matching 11 bases. The V and J ends lost 6 bases and 5 bases, in that order; junction bases with no gene match: 14. Germline V CDR1 and CDR2: KGHSH, LQKENI. This CDR3 contains 17 residues. CDR3 protein: CASSPGQGAMRGTEAFF. Here the CDR3 DNA reads TGTGCCAGCTCCCCAGGACAGGGGGCAATGAGGGGAACTGAAGCTTTCTTT.

The chain combines TRBV5-6 with TRBJ1-5; D remains ambiguous. Germline-derived CDR1 and CDR2 are SGHDT and YYEEEE. The CDR3 totals 16 residues. V lost 0 bases to trimming and J lost 0 bases, with 10 bases between them. In DNA, the CDR3 is TGTGCCAGCAGCTTGGGACAACTTTATAGCAATCAGCCCCAGCATTTT. As protein: CASSLGQLYSNQPQHF.

The chain carries TRBV3-1 (or the pseudogene TRBV3-2) and TRBJ2-2, with D possibly TRBD1 on 6 matching bases. V was shortened by 5 bases and J by 0 bases, with 10 bases between the two germline ends. This CDR3 is built from 15 residues. The germline CDR1 and CDR2 sequences are LGHDT and YNNKEL (reference sequence). The DNA of the CDR3 is TGTGCCAGCAGCAAACAGGGTTCGAACACCGGGGAGCTGTTTTTT. This encodes CASSKQGSNTGELFF.

In this sample, this clone turned up once. The chain has TRBV13 and TRBJ1-1; D is uncertain. Trimming took 2 bases from V and 4 from J, leaving 14 bases between them. Germline lookup yields CDR1 PRHDT and CDR2 FYEKMQ (reference sequence). The CDR3 spans 15 residues. DNA of the CDR3: TGTGCCAGCAGCTTAAAGGCGGTTCTGAGCACTGAAGCTTTCTTT. It codes for CASSLKAVLSTEAFF.

The chain uses TRBV2 and TRBJ2-5; D possibly corresponds to TRBD2 (5 bases). From germline, CDR1 is SNHLY and CDR2 FYNNEI. Trimming removed 8 bases at V and 3 bases at J, with 13 bases between. CDR3 size: 13 residues. The CDR3 bases are TGTGCCAGCCAAAGCTTCGGGGAAGAGACCCAGTACTTC. As protein: CASQSFGEETQYF.

V gene TRBV5-1 combines with J gene TRBJ2-3, with D possibly matching TRBD1 (5 bases). This CDR3 has 13 residues. V shed 6 bases and J shed 2 bases, with 10 bases lying between them. The V gene's germline CDR1 is SGHRS and CDR2 YFSETQ. CDR3 DNA sequence: TGCGCCAGCAAATCGACAGACACAGATACGCAGTATTTT. It specifies CASKSTDTDTQYF.

A few counts support this clone. The V and J genes are TRBV20-1 and TRBJ1-5, with TRBD1 matching over 7 bases. Per the germline V gene, CDR1 is DFQATT and CDR2 is SNEGSKA (reference sequence). This CDR3 has 14 residues. Trimming removed 3 bases from V and 6 bases from J; junction bases left unmatched: 8. In DNA form, the CDR3 reads TGCAGTGCTAGTAGACAGGGCAGGGGTCAGCCCCAGCATTTT. This gives the protein CSASRQGRGQPQHF.

The rearrangement links TRBV3-1 (or the pseudogene TRBV3-2) to TRBJ2-7; D ambiguous. The CDR3 length is 13 residues. The germline CDR1 and CDR2 sequences are LGHDT and YNNKEL (reference sequence). V gave up 4 bases and J gave up 4 bases, with 11 bases separating them. The CDR3 protein is CASSPDGKYEQYF. The CDR3, as DNA: TGTGCCAGCAGCCCGGACGGTAAATACGAGCAGTACTTC.

This chain joins TRBV29-1 and TRBJ2-2; weak D call: TRBD2 (6 bases). The CDR3 length is 14 residues. Germline values: CDR1 SQVTM, CDR2 ANQGSEA. Trimming pared 1 base from V and 1 base from J, leaving 7 bases between. CDR3 protein: CSVEAGRNTGELFF. CDR3 sequence (DNA): TGCAGCGTTGAAGCCGGGAGGAACACCGGGGAGCTGTTTTTT.

The V call is TRBV5-1, the J call TRBJ2-3, with 10 bases matching TRBD2. The CDR3 covers 17 residues. J was trimmed by 8 bases and V by 1 base; bases with no gene match: 13. CDR1 is SGHRS and CDR2 is YFSETQ in the germline V gene. Here the CDR3 DNA reads TGCGCCAGCAGCTTGTTCCCTAGCGGGGGCCTCGGGGGTACGCAGTATTTT. It codes for CASSLFPSGGLGGTQYF.

V gene TRBV30 combines with J gene TRBJ2-2, with 8 bases lining up with TRBD1. Germline trimming cut 5 bases from V and 0 bases from J; bases unmatched to any gene: 11. This CDR3 is built from 17 residues. Per the germline V gene, CDR1 is GTSNPN and CDR2 is SVGIG (reference sequence). The chain's CDR3 is CAWEEGGQGTNTGELFF. DNA for the CDR3: TGTGCCTGGGAAGAGGGAGGACAGGGAACGAACACCGGGGAGCTGTTTTTT.

The chain employs TRBV5-5 and TRBJ1-2, with TRBD1 matching over 7 bases. This CDR3 contains 15 residues. V shed 1 base, J shed 2 bases, and the junction held 5 bases outside the gene matches. CDR1 is SGHKS, CDR2 YYEKEE, per germline (reference sequence). In DNA form, the CDR3 reads TGTGCCAGCAGCTTGATCGCAGGGGGGAACTATGGCTACACCTTC. It is translated as CASSLIAGGNYGYTF.

The chain carries TRBV18 and TRBJ1-2; TRBD1 agrees at 7 bases. The CDR3 runs to 16 residues. In germline, CDR1 is KGHSH, CDR2 LQKENI. Germline trimming cut 3 bases from V and 1 base from J; bases unmatched to any gene: 8. Here the CDR3 DNA reads TGTGCCAGCTCACCCTGGGACAGCGCGATTAACTATGGCTACACCTTC. Translating it yields CASSPWDSAINYGYTF.

This clone was found a few times. This chain connects TRBV11-3 to TRBJ1-6; 8 positions agree with TRBD1. The ends lost 6 bases at V and 7 bases at J; junction bases unmatched: 17. Germline CDR1 is SGHNT and CDR2 is YENEEA. This CDR3 has 18 amino acids. The CDR3 nucleotides are TGTGCCAGCAGTTACCTACCCTCTAACAGGGGGAAGAATTCACCCCTCCACTTT. This gives the protein CASSYLPSNRGKNSPLHF.

Notes on this clone: An end of the junction differs from the germline gene, which may be a read error. The genes are TRBV7-9 and TRBJ2-1, with 9 bases that match TRBD1. This CDR3 is 15 amino acids long. Germline loops: CDR1 SEHNR, CDR2 FQNEAQ (reference sequence). The CDR3 loop reads CASRLVGQGPNEQFF. The CDR3 DNA is TGTGCCAGCAGATTAGTGGGACAGGGTCCCAATGAGCAGTTCTTC.

The V gene is TRBV5-6, the J gene TRBJ1-6; D is possibly TRBD1 (5 bases). Germline values: CDR1 SGHDT, CDR2 YYEEEE. The CDR3 spans 17 residues. Between the trimmed V and J ends, which lost 5 bases and 2 bases, there was a span of 17 bases. Written as DNA, the CDR3 is TGTGCCAGCAGTTATGGTCAGGGTTGGGCCTATAATTCACCCCTCCACTTT. Translating it yields CASSYGQGWAYNSPLHF.

This clone was seen only a few times. The chain couples TRBV5-6 to TRBJ1-1; D gene uncertain. The germline V gene encodes CDR1 SGHDT and CDR2 YYEEEE. Trimming left V 0 bases short and J 3 bases short, with 6 bases between. The CDR3 length is 13 residues. The CDR3 spells CASSLVRDTEAFF. CDR3 DNA sequence: TGTGCCAGCAGCTTGGTAAGGGACACTGAAGCTTTCTTT.

The V and J genes are TRBV7-8 and TRBJ1-1; D perhaps matches TRBD1 (5 bases). The ends were cut back, 1 base at V and 7 bases at J, with 19 bases in the middle. Germline values: CDR1 SGHVS, CDR2 FQNEAQ. This CDR3 has 16 amino acids. Here the CDR3 reads CASSLGWAGENGEAFF. The DNA of the CDR3 is TGTGCCAGCAGCTTAGGATGGGCGGGGGAGAACGGTGAAGCTTTCTTT.

This chain links TRBV19 with TRBJ1-4; D unclear. V was clipped by 7 bases and J by 7 bases, with 13 bases between them. The CDR3 length is 13 residues. Per germline, CDR1 LNHDA and CDR2 SQIVND (reference sequence). This CDR3 is CASNIVGSEKLFF. The CDR3 coding sequence is TGTGCCAGTAATATCGTTGGCAGTGAAAAACTGTTTTTT.